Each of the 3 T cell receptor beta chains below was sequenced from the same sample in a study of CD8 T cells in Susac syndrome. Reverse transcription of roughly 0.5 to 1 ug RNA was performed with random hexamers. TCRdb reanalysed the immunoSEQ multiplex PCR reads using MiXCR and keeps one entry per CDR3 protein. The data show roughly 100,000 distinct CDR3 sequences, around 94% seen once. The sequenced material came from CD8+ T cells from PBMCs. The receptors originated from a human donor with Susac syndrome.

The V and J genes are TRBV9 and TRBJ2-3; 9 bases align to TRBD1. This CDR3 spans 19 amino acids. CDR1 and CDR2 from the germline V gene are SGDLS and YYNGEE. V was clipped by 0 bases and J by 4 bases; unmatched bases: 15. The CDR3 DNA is TGTGCCAGCAGCGTAGCTTGGGACGGGGGACAGGGAAATTCAGATACGCAGTATTTT. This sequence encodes CASSVAWDGGQGNSDTQYF.

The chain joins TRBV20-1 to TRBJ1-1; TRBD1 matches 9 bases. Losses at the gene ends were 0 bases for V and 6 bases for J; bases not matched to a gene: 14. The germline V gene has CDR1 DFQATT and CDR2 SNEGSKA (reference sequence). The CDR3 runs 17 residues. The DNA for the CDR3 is TGCAGTGCTAGAGATAGGGAGTGGGACAGGGTCGGGTCTGAAGCTTTCTTT. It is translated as CSARDREWDRVGSEAFF.

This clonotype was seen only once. CDR3 region: CASSQGQGYSNQPQHF. CDR3 coding DNA: TGTGCCAGCAGCCAGGGACAGGGATATAGCAATCAGCCCCAGCATTTT. The V gene is TRBV5-8, the J gene TRBJ1-5; 9 positions agree with TRBD1. The V gene end was trimmed by 4 bases and the J gene end by 0 bases; junction bases not matched to a gene: 5. The CDR3 has 16 amino acids. Looked up from germline, CDR1 is SGHTS and CDR2 is YDEGEE.